The TCR beta chain under discussion was sequenced for a study of OX40 agonist ivuxolimab in advanced cancers. Overall study context: The treatment was a fully human IgG2 OX40 agonist, ivuxolimab. The diagnoses of dose-escalation patients were hepatocellular carcinoma, melanoma, renal cell or head and neck cancer.

Autoimmune disease history or systemic immunosuppression led to patient exclusion. The data were produced by immunoSEQ multiplex PCR, yet TCRdb's version contains in-frame clones alone and is incomplete. This table has 70,000 to 80,000 clones, around nine tenths appearing once. Study-wide points: More expanded clones were seen, on average, in CD8+ T cells than in CD4+.

This clone was detected once. The antigen is undetermined. The germline V gene encodes CDR1 MDHEN and CDR2 SYDVKM. The J segment lost 3 bases and the V segment lost 4 bases, leaving 7 bases of the junction unmatched. CDR3 length: 16 residues. Sequences were derived from CD4+ or CD8+ T cells sorted from blood, sampled in a trial of the OX40 agonist ivuxolimab. The source is an adult with an advanced solid tumor such as melanoma, head and neck, liver or kidney cancer. The chain employs TRBV28 and TRBJ2-2; 8 bases match TRBD2. The CDR3 DNA is TGTGCCAGCAGTTCCCTCGGGAGGGGATACACCGGGGAGCTGTTTTTT. Protein sequence: CASSSLGRGYTGELFF. The variable domain in full, with the rest retrieved from reference TRBV28 and TRBJ2-2, is DVKVTQSSRYLVKRTGEKVFLECVQDMDHENMFWYRQDPGLGLRLIYFSYDVKMKEKGDIPEGYSVSREKKERFSLILESASTNQTSMYLCASSSLGRGYTGELFFGEGSRLTVL.